One and the same sample provided the 20 T cell receptor beta chains below, sequenced in a study of OX40 agonist ivuxolimab in advanced cancers. This table comes from immunoSEQ multiplex PCR, and its TCRdb copy is limited to in-frame clones, with some not included. This sample has approximately 92,000 clones, with around 96% found just once. The specimen was CD4+ or CD8+ T cells sorted from blood, collected in a trial of the OX40 agonist ivuxolimab. Receptor source: an adult with an advanced solid tumor such as melanoma, head and neck, liver or kidney cancer.

The chain is built from TRBV5-1 and TRBJ2-3; D call uncertain. The germline V and J ends were trimmed by 4 bases and 5 bases, with 11 bases remaining between them. The CDR3 has 13 residues. Germline values: CDR1 SGHRS, CDR2 YFSETQ. CDR3 in amino acids: CASSPPSEDTQYF. CDR3 in DNA: TGCGCCAGCAGCCCGCCATCCGAAGATACGCAGTATTTT.

V is TRBV4-3 and J is TRBJ2-7; 10 nucleotides align to TRBD2. The ends lost 0 bases at V and 8 bases at J; junction bases unmatched: 10. Germline CDR1 LGHNA, CDR2 YSLEER. This CDR3 has 16 residues. The CDR3 DNA sequence: TGCGCCAGCAGCCAAGATCGGGGGCTAGCGGGAGTACAGCAGTACTTC. Its translation is CASSQDRGLAGVQQYF.

This chain links TRBV5-4 with TRBJ1-1; TRBD1 might be the D (5 bases). There are 14 residues in the CDR3. Trimming took 3 bases from V and 4 from J, leaving 13 bases between them. Germline values: CDR1 SGHNT, CDR2 YYREEE (reference sequence). As DNA, the CDR3 is TGTGCCAGCAGCTGGGGTAAGGGGTTCACTGAAGCTTTCTTT. Protein product: CASSWGKGFTEAFF.

This chain uses TRBV19 with TRBJ2-1; 7 bases align to TRBD2. The germline gives CDR1 LNHDA, CDR2 SQIVND (reference sequence). This CDR3 has 12 residues. J lost 6 bases, V lost 5 bases, and 1 base had no gene match. CDR3 amino acids: CASSSSGNEQFF. Here the CDR3 DNA reads TGTGCCAGTAGTTCTAGCGGCAATGAGCAGTTCTTC. Together with reference TRBV19 and TRBJ2-1, the CDR3 gives the full variable domain: DGGITQSPKYLFRKEGQNVTLSCEQNLNHDAMYWYRQDPGQGLRLIYYSQIVNDFQKGDIAEGYSVSREKKESFPLTVTSAQKNPTAFYLCASSSSGNEQFFGPGTRLTVL.

The rearrangement joins TRBV19 to TRBJ2-1; D gene uncertain. This CDR3 has 14 residues. V was cut by 2 bases and J by 4 bases, with 9 bases left in between. Germline CDR1 reads LNHDA; CDR2 reads SQIVND (reference sequence). CDR3 region: CASSIQDGYNEQFF. CDR3 sequence (DNA): TGTGCCAGTAGTATACAGGACGGTTACAATGAGCAGTTCTTC.

The CDR3 coding sequence is TGTGCCAGCAGTTACTCGCAAACCCCTGTGGAGACCCAGTACTTC. Encoded protein: CASSYSQTPVETQYF. This sequence joins TRBV6-5 and TRBJ2-5; no reliable D call. Germline assignment: CDR1 MNHEY and CDR2 SVGAGI. There are 15 residues in the CDR3. V lost 0 bases and J 5 bases, leaving 13 bases between the germline ends.

The gene calls are TRBV19 and TRBJ2-7; either TRBD1 or TRBD2 may fit D (5 bases each). The CDR3 is 13 amino acids. V was clipped by 5 bases and J by 13 bases, with 21 bases between them. From germline, CDR1 is LNHDA and CDR2 SQIVND (reference sequence). The CDR3 sequence is CASSARSDRDAYF. The CDR3 nucleotides are TGTGCCAGTAGTGCAAGGAGCGATAGGGACGCCTACTTC.

The V gene is TRBV19, the J gene TRBJ2-2; 13 bases align to TRBD2. V lost 0 bases, J lost 0 bases, and 4 bases stayed unmatched. Germline CDR1 LNHDA, CDR2 SQIVND (reference sequence). The CDR3 is 19 amino acids. The CDR3 sequence: CASSIEGTSGIANTGELFF. The CDR3 DNA is TGTGCCAGTAGTATAGAAGGGACTAGCGGGATTGCGAACACCGGGGAGCTGTTTTTT. Based on the CDR3 plus reference TRBV19 and TRBJ2-2, the full variable domain is DGGITQSPKYLFRKEGQNVTLSCEQNLNHDAMYWYRQDPGQGLRLIYYSQIVNDFQKGDIAEGYSVSREKKESFPLTVTSAQKNPTAFYLCASSIEGTSGIANTGELFFGEGSRLTVL.

The chain employs TRBV28 and TRBJ2-1; no firm D call. The germline V and J ends were trimmed by 3 bases and 9 bases, with 12 bases remaining between them. The CDR3 is made up of 13 amino acids. Germline lookup yields CDR1 MDHEN and CDR2 SYDVKM. CDR3 DNA sequence: TGTGCCAGCAGTTTGGCCGGGTTCGGTGAGCAGTTCTTC. Its protein is CASSLAGFGEQFF.

J is TRBJ1-2 and V is TRBV11-2; 8 positions agree with TRBD1. The CDR3 length is 15 residues. Germline V CDR1 and CDR2: SGHAT, FQNNGV. J gave up 2 bases and V 4 bases, and 6 bases lay outside the gene matches. The CDR3 DNA follows: TGTGCCAGCAGCTCGCGGACAGGGAGGAACTATGGCTACACCTTC. Translation gives CASSSRTGRNYGYTF.

The chain couples TRBV27 to TRBJ2-5, with D possibly called TRBD1 or TRBD2 (5 bases each). With 4 bases removed from V and 4 bases from J, the gap between germline ends came to 19 bases. Germline-derived CDR1 and CDR2 are MNHEY and SMNVEV (reference sequence). The CDR3 runs to 16 residues. This CDR3 is CASSSPGPMGGETQYF. CDR3 bases: TGTGCCAGCAGTTCCCCGGGACCTATGGGCGGAGAGACCCAGTACTTC.

The CDR3 sequence is CASRGAAARGPVEYNEQFF. The CDR3 bases are TGTGCCAGCAGGGGAGCGGCAGCCCGGGGCCCGGTGGAATACAATGAGCAGTTCTTC. This chain links TRBV7-9 with TRBJ2-1; D assignment may be TRBD1 or TRBD2 (5 bases each). Germline values: CDR1 SEHNR, CDR2 FQNEAQ (reference sequence). Between the trimmed V and J ends, which lost 6 bases and 4 bases, there was a span of 28 bases. The CDR3 totals 19 residues.

The chain carries TRBV27 and TRBJ2-2; a possible D gene is TRBD1 (6 bases). Germline lookup yields CDR1 MNHEY and CDR2 SMNVEV (reference sequence). Trimming cost V 6 bases and J 4 bases, with 6 bases left between them. There are 12 residues in the CDR3. The CDR3 sequence: CASRGGTGELFF. Written as DNA, the CDR3 is TGTGCCAGCAGAGGGGGCACCGGGGAGCTGTTTTTT.

DNA of the CDR3: TGTGCCAGCAGCTACAGCGAGCCCTACGAGCAGTACTTC. Translated: CASSYSEPYEQYF. The chain joins TRBV7-2 to TRBJ2-7; D is ambiguous. The germline V gene has CDR1 SGHTA and CDR2 FQGNSA. The CDR3 contains 13 residues. Trimming shortened V by 4 bases and J by 2 bases, and 9 bases separated the two germline ends.

The rearrangement links TRBV9 to TRBJ1-1, with D maybe TRBD1 (6 bases). V lost 4 bases, J lost 4 bases, and 17 bases lay in between. The CDR3 runs to 15 residues. Germline V lookup: CDR1 SGDLS, CDR2 YYNGEE. This CDR3 reads CASSPTPGVGTEAFF. The CDR3 bases are TGTGCCAGCAGCCCGACCCCAGGGGTTGGCACTGAAGCTTTCTTT.

V is TRBV30 and J is TRBJ2-4; D may match TRBD1 or TRBD2 (6 bases each). This CDR3 has 16 amino acids. With 4 bases removed from V and 6 bases from J, the gap between germline ends came to 22 bases. Per germline, CDR1 GTSNPN and CDR2 SVGIG (reference sequence). CDR3 nucleotides: TGTGCCTGGACTCTCGGCGTCGGGGGCCATGGAAACATTCAGTACTTC. It translates to CAWTLGVGGHGNIQYF.

The V gene is TRBV5-5, the J gene TRBJ2-7; D is possibly TRBD1 (5 bases). In germline, CDR1 is SGHKS, CDR2 YYEKEE (reference sequence). V was clipped by 0 bases and J by 6 bases, with 10 bases between them. This CDR3 is 13 amino acids long. This CDR3 reads CASSLGGSPEQYF. The CDR3 DNA reads TGTGCCAGCAGCTTGGGGGGCAGTCCCGAGCAGTACTTC.

The chain has TRBV5-1 and TRBJ2-3; D call uncertain. Germline lookup yields CDR1 SGHRS and CDR2 YFSETQ. The CDR3 totals 12 residues. Trimming removed 0 bases from V and 4 bases from J, with 3 bases in between. In DNA form, the CDR3 reads TGCGCCAGCAGCTTGGTTTCAGATACGCAGTATTTT. This sequence encodes CASSLVSDTQYF.

With respect to this clone: The sample contains more than one DNA sequence encoding this CDR3. CDR3 bases: TGTGCCAGCAGCGTGGATGGAAACACTGAAGCTTTCTTT. Its protein is CASSVDGNTEAFF. This chain joins TRBV9 and TRBJ1-1; D gene uncertain. The V gene lost 2 bases and the J gene lost 2 bases, with 7 bases spanning the gap. The CDR3 spans 13 residues. The germline V gene has CDR1 SGDLS and CDR2 YYNGEE.

The gene calls are TRBV6-5 and TRBJ2-1; D may match TRBD1 or TRBD2 (7 bases each). CDR3 size: 15 residues. Germline loops: CDR1 MNHEY, CDR2 SVGAGI. Trimming shortened V by 4 bases and J by 3 bases, and 13 bases separated the two germline ends. The CDR3 here is CASSFTGDYYNEQFF. As DNA, the CDR3 is TGTGCCAGCAGTTTTACAGGGGACTACTACAATGAGCAGTTCTTC.